The 30 T cell receptor beta chains below all came from one sample that was sequenced in a study of neurological immune-mediated disorders. TCRdb re-called the 5' RACE reads through MiXCR, storing one row per CDR3 protein. The profile shows roughly 40,000 distinct CDR3 sequences, around 2.5% of them singletons. The source material was PBMCs. Receptors were obtained from a man over 45 with multiple sclerosis.

This clonotype was observed at least ten times. V usage is TRBV7-8 and J usage is TRBJ1-2, with 10 bases matching TRBD1. The CDR3 covers 16 residues. Germline V gives CDR1 SGHVS, CDR2 FQNEAQ. Trimming cost V 5 bases and J 2 bases; bases outside gene matches: 8. DNA of the CDR3: TGTGCCAGCAGCCCCGAGACAGGGGGCCTCAACTATGGCTACACCTTC. Encoded protein: CASSPETGGLNYGYTF.

This clonotype was observed many times. The chain couples TRBV27 to TRBJ2-2; D might be TRBD1 (6 bases). V dropped 5 bases and J dropped 4 bases, with 14 bases sitting between them. This CDR3 is built from 15 residues. Per the germline V gene, CDR1 is MNHEY and CDR2 is SMNVEV (reference sequence). CDR3 loop: CASSLGTFGTGELFF. The DNA for the CDR3 is TGTGCCAGCAGTCTAGGGACATTTGGCACCGGGGAGCTGTTTTTT.

This clonotype is classed as medium-sized. The rearrangement joins TRBV20-1 to TRBJ2-7; 11 bases line up with TRBD2. Germline V gives CDR1 DFQATT, CDR2 SNEGSKA (reference sequence). V was clipped by 1 base and J by 1 base; unmatched bases: 6. The CDR3 runs to 16 residues. The CDR3 sequence: CSARGASGGPSYEQYF. The CDR3 coding sequence is TGCAGTGCTAGAGGGGCTAGCGGGGGGCCTTCCTACGAGCAGTACTTC.

This clonotype was recorded many times. The rearrangement joins TRBV7-6 to TRBJ1-1; the D is unclear. Deletions cut 3 bases from V and 0 bases from J, with 8 bases between. Germline V gives CDR1 SGHVS, CDR2 FNYEAQ. This CDR3 is built from 14 residues. CDR3 protein: CASSLNRMNTEAFF. The CDR3 DNA sequence: TGTGCCAGCAGCTTGAACCGGATGAACACTGAAGCTTTCTTT.

The sample holds many counts of this clonotype. J is TRBJ1-5 and V is TRBV24-1; a possible D gene is TRBD1 (6 bases). The CDR3 sequence is 13 residues long. V shed 4 bases and J shed 6 bases, with 9 bases lying between them. The V gene's germline CDR1 is KGHDR and CDR2 SFDVKD. The CDR3 spells CATSEGGGQPQHF. CDR3 bases: TGTGCCACCAGTGAGGGAGGGGGTCAGCCCCAGCATTTT.

This clonotype was seen many times. The CDR3 DNA sequence: TGTGCCAGCAGCAGCCGGGACCGGAGCTCCTACGAGCAGTACTTC. Residues: CASSSRDRSSYEQYF. The V gene is TRBV6-6, the J gene TRBJ2-7, with D tentatively TRBD1 or TRBD2 (5 bases each). V was cut by 6 bases and J by 0 bases, with 15 bases left in between. CDR1 is MNHNY and CDR2 is SVGAGI in the germline V gene (reference sequence). The CDR3 has 15 residues.

This clonotype appeared many times. The rearrangement joins TRBV7-9 to TRBJ2-5, with D possibly being TRBD1 or TRBD2 (6 bases each). Germline assignment: CDR1 SEHNR and CDR2 FQNEAQ (reference sequence). V lost 5 bases and J lost 4, with 8 bases in between. There are 12 residues in the CDR3. CDR3 sequence reads: CASSGGGETQYF. DNA of the CDR3: TGTGCCAGCAGCGGAGGGGGAGAGACCCAGTACTTC. The full variable domain, with the rest looked up from reference TRBV7-9 and TRBJ2-5, is DTGVSQNPRHKITKRGQNVTFRCDPISEHNRLYWYRQTLGQGPEFLTYFQNEAQLEKSRLLSDRFSAERPKGSFSTLEIQRTEQGDSAMYLCASSGGGETQYFGPGTRLLVL.

This clonotype was recorded many times. The chain has TRBV5-6 and TRBJ1-1; D gene uncertain. The V end was cut by 1 base, the J end by 1 base, with 11 bases between. CDR3 length: 15 residues. CDR1 and CDR2 (germline): SGHDT, YYEEEE. The CDR3 reads CASSLFAEPNTEAFF. CDR3 coding DNA: TGTGCCAGCAGCTTGTTTGCAGAGCCGAACACTGAAGCTTTCTTT.

This clonotype came up many times. The rearrangement links TRBV7-2 to TRBJ2-6, with 9 bases fitting TRBD2. V shed 8 bases, J shed 0 bases, and the junction held 5 bases outside the gene matches. The CDR3 length is 16 residues. Germline assignment: CDR1 SGHTA and CDR2 FQGNSA. CDR3 protein: CASAQAGGSGANVLTF. In nucleotides, the CDR3 is TGTGCCAGCGCCCAAGCGGGGGGCTCTGGGGCCAACGTCCTGACTTTC.

This clonotype was observed at least ten times. V is TRBV20-1 and J is TRBJ2-1; D might be TRBD2 (5 bases). V dropped 7 bases and J dropped 5 bases, with 12 bases sitting between them. The CDR3 extends over 12 amino acids. In germline, CDR1 is DFQATT, CDR2 SNEGSKA (reference sequence). CDR3 in amino acids: CSGWTSDNEQFF. DNA for the CDR3: TGCAGTGGATGGACTTCTGACAATGAGCAGTTCTTC.

This clonotype was seen repeatedly, ten times or more. This chain connects TRBV12-3 or TRBV12-4 to TRBJ2-5, with 9 positions matching TRBD2. This CDR3 region has 14 residues. Unmatched junction bases numbered 5, after V lost 4 bases and J lost 5 bases. CDR3 residues: CASSSRTSVETQYF. CDR3 DNA sequence: TGTGCCAGCAGTTCCCGGACTAGCGTGGAGACCCAGTACTTC.

In its sample, this clonotype was seen many times. The chain combines TRBV5-1 with TRBJ2-5; D possibly corresponds to TRBD2 (5 bases). The V gene lost 7 bases and the J gene lost 5 bases, with 15 bases spanning the gap. From germline, CDR1 is SGHRS and CDR2 YFSETQ. This CDR3 has 13 residues. In nucleotides, the CDR3 is TGCGCCAGCGGCGGGTCGGACGGGGAGACCCAGTACTTC. This encodes CASGGSDGETQYF.

This clonotype was observed many times. The chain uses TRBV18 and TRBJ2-2, with 10 bases that match TRBD1. With V trimmed by 3 bases and J by 8 bases, 9 bases remained unmatched. Germline V CDR1 and CDR2: KGHSH, LQKENI. The CDR3 loop spans 16 amino acids. CDR3 bases: TGTGCCAGCTCACCGGTGACAGGGGGCGCAGCGGGGGAGCTGTTTTTT. Its translation: CASSPVTGGAAGELFF.

This clonotype has more than one count but fewer than ten. The rearrangement joins TRBV2 to TRBJ2-5; 13 bases fit TRBD2. From germline, CDR1 is SNHLY and CDR2 FYNNEI. CDR3 length equals 15 residues. With V trimmed by 6 bases and J by 4 bases, 5 bases remained unmatched. This CDR3 reads CASSALAGGPETQYF. The CDR3 DNA follows: TGTGCCAGCAGCGCACTAGCGGGGGGGCCAGAGACCCAGTACTTC.

This clonotype was counted at least ten times. V is TRBV6-6 and J is TRBJ2-2; D unresolved. There are 12 residues in the CDR3. CDR1 and CDR2 from the germline V gene are MNHNY and SVGAGI (reference sequence). Trimming removed 6 bases at V and 5 bases at J, with 7 bases between. The CDR3 protein is CASSPLTGELFF. The CDR3 DNA reads as TGTGCCAGCAGCCCGTTAACCGGGGAGCTGTTTTTT.

This clonotype appeared many times. V gene TRBV20-1 combines with J gene TRBJ1-2; TRBD1 matches 7 bases. The V gene end was trimmed by 1 base and the J gene end by 5 bases; junction bases not matched to a gene: 7. The CDR3 has 14 residues. Germline V lookup: CDR1 DFQATT, CDR2 SNEGSKA (reference sequence). CDR3 sequence reads: CSARGDRDSYGYTF. CDR3 nucleotide sequence: TGCAGTGCTAGAGGGGACCGGGACAGTTATGGCTACACCTTC.

With regard to this clonotype: A much larger clonotype is one base distant, so this may be a read error. This chain joins TRBV5-5 and TRBJ2-1; D not resolved. The CDR3 extends over 16 amino acids. Between the trimmed V and J ends, which lost 0 bases and 1 base, there was a span of 11 bases. The germline V gene encodes CDR1 SGHKS and CDR2 YYEKEE (reference sequence). CDR3 nucleotide sequence: TGTGCCAGCAGCTTGGTTGCAGGAAGATCCTACAATGAGCAGTTCTTC. Protein: CASSLVAGRSYNEQFF.

Many counts were recorded for this clonotype. This chain connects TRBV20-1 to TRBJ1-2; D uncertain. The CDR3 consists of 12 residues. Germline loops: CDR1 DFQATT, CDR2 SNEGSKA (reference sequence). Deletions cut 6 bases from V and 3 bases from J, with 11 bases between. The CDR3 is CSAPTRDYGYTF. The CDR3 region has the DNA TGCAGTGCCCCCACGAGGGACTATGGCTACACCTTC.

This clonotype has ten or more counts. J is TRBJ1-3 and V is TRBV6-5; possibly TRBD1 for D (5 bases). The germline V and J ends were trimmed by 0 bases and 0 bases, with 12 bases remaining between them. Germline V CDR1 and CDR2: MNHEY, SVGAGI. The CDR3 has 17 amino acids. CDR3 amino acids: CASSYSPGGGSGNTIYF. In nucleotides, the CDR3 is TGTGCCAGCAGTTACTCCCCGGGGGGGGGCTCTGGAAACACCATATATTTT.

This clonotype was seen at least ten times. This chain joins TRBV10-3 and TRBJ2-5; D assignment may be TRBD1 or TRBD2 (6 bases each). V lost 8 bases, J lost 3 bases, and 10 bases lay in between. The length of the CDR3 is 12 residues. Germline CDR1 ENHRY, CDR2 SYGVKD. CDR3 DNA: TGTGCCATCTCGGGGGCTGAAGAGACCCAGTACTTC. This translates into CAISGAEETQYF.

This clonotype was recorded at least ten times. The DNA is omitted, as the CDR3 cannot be located on it reliably, and the CDR3 follows TCRdb's listing. The V gene is TRBV2, the J gene TRBJ2-5. The germline CDR1 and CDR2 sequences are SNHLY and FYNNEI. The CDR3 is made up of 11 amino acids, end residues included. The CDR3 sequence is CASSILETQYF.

This clonotype was counted many times. The chain carries TRBV6-4 and TRBJ2-1, with D hard to call. Between the trimmed V and J ends, which lost 2 bases and 0 bases, there was a span of 5 bases. Germline lookup yields CDR1 MRHNA and CDR2 SNTAGT. The CDR3 is 14 residues long. CDR3 region: CASSDGDSYNEQFF. CDR3 in DNA: TGTGCCAGCAGTGACGGGGACTCCTACAATGAGCAGTTCTTC.

The table lists this clonotype with many counts. The chain carries TRBV12-3 or TRBV12-4 and TRBJ2-2; no firm D call. The CDR3 totals 12 residues. The V gene lost 7 bases and the J gene lost 7 bases, with 10 bases spanning the gap. For the CDR3, the DNA is TGTGCCAGCAACCGGGCGATCGGGGAGCTGTTTTTT. Amino acids: CASNRAIGELFF.

Ten or more counts support this clonotype. The V gene is TRBV12-3 or TRBV12-4, the J gene TRBJ1-2; D is ambiguous. The CDR3 totals 15 residues. Trimming took 0 bases from V and 5 from J, leaving 13 bases between them. CDR3 in amino acids: CASSLALVSTYGYTF. DNA for the CDR3: TGTGCCAGCAGTTTAGCGCTTGTTTCGACTTATGGCTACACCTTC.

There are many counts of this clonotype. This chain links TRBV5-1 with TRBJ1-5; a weak D match, TRBD1 (5 bases). Germline assignment: CDR1 SGHRS and CDR2 YFSETQ. Trimming left V 4 bases short and J 4 bases short, with 9 bases between. This CDR3 spans 13 amino acids. CDR3 sequence (DNA): TGCGCCAGCAGCCAGGGAGGGAATCAGCCCCAGCATTTT. It specifies CASSQGGNQPQHF. The full variable domain, with the rest looked up from reference TRBV5-1 and TRBJ1-5, is KAGVTQTPRYLIKTRGQQVTLSCSPISGHRSVSWYQQTPGQGLQFLFEYFSETQRNKGNFPGRFSGRQFSNSRSEMNVSTLELGDSALYLCASSQGGNQPQHFGDGTRLSIL.

This clonotype was detected many times. The V call is TRBV20-1, the J call TRBJ2-5, with 8 positions matching TRBD1. This CDR3 contains 15 residues. Germline V gives CDR1 DFQATT, CDR2 SNEGSKA (reference sequence). Trimming removed 0 bases from V and 3 bases from J; junction bases left unmatched: 6. As DNA, the CDR3 is TGCAGTGCTAGAGATGCAGGGGGCAGAAAAGAGACCCAGTACTTC. Its protein product is CSARDAGGRKETQYF.

This clonotype was counted at least ten times. J is TRBJ1-5 and V is TRBV12-3 or TRBV12-4; D is possibly TRBD1 (6 bases). V lost 2 bases and J lost 1, with 18 bases in between. The CDR3 runs 18 residues. The CDR3 DNA sequence: TGTGCCAGCAGTTTAACCAGGGGAACCCGAGGGAGCAATCAGCCCCAGCATTTT. Protein sequence: CASSLTRGTRGSNQPQHF.

This clonotype was counted a few times. The rearrangement links TRBV2 to TRBJ2-7; the match to TRBD2 covers 7 bases. There are 12 residues in the CDR3. The J segment lost 5 bases and the V segment lost 4 bases, leaving 2 bases of the junction unmatched. The germline V gene has CDR1 SNHLY and CDR2 FYNNEI. CDR3 loop: CASSAGRDEQYF. CDR3 DNA: TGTGCCAGCAGTGCAGGGAGGGACGAGCAGTACTTC.

This clonotype has just a few counts. V gene TRBV7-2 combines with J gene TRBJ1-5; no definite D call. In germline, CDR1 is SGHTA, CDR2 FQGNSA. V was clipped by 2 bases and J by 5 bases, with 7 bases between them. The length of the CDR3 is 13 residues. The CDR3 DNA reads as TGTGCCAGCAGCTTAAATGGCGATCAGCCCCAGCATTTT. Translating it yields CASSLNGDQPQHF.

There are many counts of this clonotype. The chain employs TRBV3-1 and TRBJ1-5, with D possibly being TRBD1 (5 bases). The CDR3 covers 14 residues. V was pared by 0 bases and J by 7 bases, with 10 bases between. Germline assignment: CDR1 LGHDT and CDR2 YNNKEL (reference sequence). This CDR3 is CASSQDSGHQPQHF. The CDR3 bases are TGTGCCAGCAGCCAAGACTCAGGGCACCAGCCCCAGCATTTT.